This section outlines one T cell receptor beta chain sequence together with its context. Both 60 Vbeta primers and 13 Jbeta primers went into the PCR. Measured with immunoSEQ multiplex PCR; TCRdb has only the in-frame clones, and not every one. This sample yields about 200,000 clones, of which roughly 85% are seen a single time; about 1.7% belongs to the top ten. This entry comes from a study of cytomegalovirus exposure and HLA in healthy donors. Germline loops: CDR1 SGHTS, CDR2 YDEGEE. There are 16 residues in the CDR3. V shed 3 bases and J 4 bases; nucleotides not matched to a gene: 5. Material for sequencing was PBMCs. The rearrangement links TRBV5-8 to TRBJ2-5, with 14 bases matching TRBD2. This TCR was sampled from a woman between 18 and 30 years old in good health and CMV-seronegative. The CDR3 region is CASSYGTSGRVETQYF. The CDR3 DNA reads TGTGCCAGCAGCTACGGGACTAGCGGGAGAGTAGAGACCCAGTACTTC.